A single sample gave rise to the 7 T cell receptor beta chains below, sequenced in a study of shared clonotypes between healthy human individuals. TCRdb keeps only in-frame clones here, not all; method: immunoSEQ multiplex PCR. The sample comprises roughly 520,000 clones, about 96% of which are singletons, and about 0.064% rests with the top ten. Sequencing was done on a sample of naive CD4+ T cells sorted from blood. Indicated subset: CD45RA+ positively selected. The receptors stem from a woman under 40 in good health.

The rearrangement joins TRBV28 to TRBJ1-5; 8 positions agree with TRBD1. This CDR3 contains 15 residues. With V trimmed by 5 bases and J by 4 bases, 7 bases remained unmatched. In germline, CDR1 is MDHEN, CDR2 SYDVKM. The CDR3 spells CASSTRQGTNQPQHF. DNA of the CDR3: TGTGCCAGCAGTACCAGACAGGGGACAAATCAGCCCCAGCATTTT.

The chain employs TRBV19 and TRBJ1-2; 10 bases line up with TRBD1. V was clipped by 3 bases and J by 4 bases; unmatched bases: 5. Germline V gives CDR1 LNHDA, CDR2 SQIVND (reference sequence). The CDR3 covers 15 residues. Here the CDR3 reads CASSIRGQGSYGYTF. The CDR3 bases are TGTGCCAGTAGTATCAGGGGACAGGGGTCCTATGGCTACACCTTC.

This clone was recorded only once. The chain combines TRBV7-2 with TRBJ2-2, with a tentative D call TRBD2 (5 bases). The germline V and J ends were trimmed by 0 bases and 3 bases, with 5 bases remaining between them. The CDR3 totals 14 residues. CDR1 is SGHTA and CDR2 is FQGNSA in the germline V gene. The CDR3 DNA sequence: TGTGCCAGCAGCTTAGCGCGGGACACCGGGGAGCTGTTTTTT. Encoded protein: CASSLARDTGELFF.

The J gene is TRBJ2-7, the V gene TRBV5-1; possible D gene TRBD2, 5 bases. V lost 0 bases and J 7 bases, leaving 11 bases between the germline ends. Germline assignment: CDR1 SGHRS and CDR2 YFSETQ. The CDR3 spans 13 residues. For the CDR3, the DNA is TGCGCCAGCAGCTTGGGGACGGGCGGGGAGCAGTACTTC. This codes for CASSLGTGGEQYF.

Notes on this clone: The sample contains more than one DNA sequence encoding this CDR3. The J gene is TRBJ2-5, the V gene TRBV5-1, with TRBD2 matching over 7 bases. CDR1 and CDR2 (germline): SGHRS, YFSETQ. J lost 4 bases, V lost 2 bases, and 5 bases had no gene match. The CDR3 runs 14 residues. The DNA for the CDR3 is TGCGCCAGCAGCTTAGGCAGGGAGGGAGAGACCCAGTACTTC. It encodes CASSLGREGETQYF.

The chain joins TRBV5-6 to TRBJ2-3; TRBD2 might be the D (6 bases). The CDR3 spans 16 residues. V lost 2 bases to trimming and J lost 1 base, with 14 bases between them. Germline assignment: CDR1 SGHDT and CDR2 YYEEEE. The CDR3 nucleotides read TGTGCCAGCAGCTTCGCAGGGCGGGGCGGCACAGATACGCAGTATTTT. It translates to CASSFAGRGGTDTQYF.

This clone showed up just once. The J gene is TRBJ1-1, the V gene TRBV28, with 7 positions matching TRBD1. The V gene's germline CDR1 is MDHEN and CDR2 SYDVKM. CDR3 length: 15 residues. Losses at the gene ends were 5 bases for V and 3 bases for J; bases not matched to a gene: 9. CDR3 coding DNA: TGTGCCAGCAGTACGACAGGGTTAGGTGACACTGAAGCTTTCTTT. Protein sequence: CASSTTGLGDTEAFF.